One sample yielded the 20 T cell receptor beta chains listed below, sequenced in a study of T-cell reconstitution after alpha-beta-depleted transplantation in children. Unique molecular identifiers were used in preparing the TCRbeta library. A single record per CDR3 protein comes from TCRdb applying MiXCR to the PCR reads. This sample yields around 450,000 distinct CDR3 sequences, of which 15% to 20% are seen a single time; around 28% belongs to the top ten. The specimen comprised PBMCs, mostly from graft donor cells, sampled 360 days after TCRalphabeta/CD19-depleted stem cell transplant. The receptors shown here come from a boy less than two years old who had a stem cell transplant for Wiskott-Aldrich syndrome, so the T cells may come from the graft donor.

This clonotype was seen a handful of times. This rearrangement joins TRBV19 to TRBJ2-1, with TRBD2 matching 9 bases. The CDR3 runs to 15 residues. CDR1 is LNHDA and CDR2 is SQIVND in the germline V gene (reference sequence). The V and J ends lost 4 bases and 8 bases, in that order; junction bases with no gene match: 9. The CDR3 spells CASSTLSGSWHEQFF. In DNA form, the CDR3 reads TGTGCCAGTAGTACCCTTAGCGGGAGTTGGCATGAGCAGTTCTTC.

V and J are TRBV2 and TRBJ2-7; the D gene is possibly TRBD1 (6 bases). Germline CDR1 and CDR2: SNHLY and FYNNEI. Between the trimmed V and J ends, which lost 4 bases and 8 bases, there was a span of 15 bases. The CDR3 totals 13 residues. CDR3 coding DNA: TGTGCCAGCAGTGTAAAACAGGGTTTAAAGCAGTACTTC. Translated, it gives CASSVKQGLKQYF.

This chain links TRBV7-8 with TRBJ2-3; 7 nucleotides line up with TRBD2. Unmatched junction bases numbered 7, after V lost 3 bases and J lost 1 base. The length of the CDR3 is 16 residues. Germline CDR1 and CDR2: SGHVS and FQNEAQ. CDR3 protein: CASSLTSSGGTDTQYF. CDR3 sequence (DNA): TGTGCCAGCAGCTTGACCTCGAGCGGGGGCACAGATACGCAGTATTTT. Looking up the rest from reference TRBV7-8 and TRBJ2-3 gives the full variable domain: GAGVSQSPRYKVAKRGQDVALRCDPISGHVSLFWYQQALGQGPEFLTYFQNEAQLDKSGLPSDRFFAERPEGSVSTLKIQRTQQEDSAVYLCASSLTSSGGTDTQYFGPGTRLTVL.

This clonotype was counted a few times. The chain links TRBV6-5 to TRBJ1-1; TRBD1 might be the D (5 bases). From germline, CDR1 is MNHEY and CDR2 SVGAGI. This CDR3 has 14 amino acids. Trimming cost V 6 bases and J 5 bases, with 16 bases left between them. The CDR3 loop reads CASRLVGLYTEAFF. The CDR3 DNA reads TGTGCCAGCAGATTAGTGGGGCTGTATACTGAAGCTTTCTTT.

This clonotype was seen a handful of times. The rearrangement joins TRBV9 to TRBJ2-3; 11 bases map to TRBD2. Germline trimming cut 4 bases from V and 0 bases from J; bases unmatched to any gene: 4. CDR1 and CDR2 from the germline V gene are SGDLS and YYNGEE. CDR3 length: 16 amino acids. The CDR3 sequence is CASSTRTSGSTDTQYF. The CDR3 bases are TGTGCCAGCAGCACCAGGACTAGCGGGAGCACAGATACGCAGTATTTT.

The CDR3 region has the DNA TGTGCCATCAGTGAAGCGGGGTATCAGCCCCAGCATTTT. Its translation: CAISEAGYQPQHF. The chain uses TRBV10-3 and TRBJ1-5; the D is unclear. V lost 3 bases to trimming and J lost 5 bases, with 8 bases between them. CDR3 length: 13 amino acids. Germline CDR1 is ENHRY and CDR2 is SYGVKD.

This chain joins TRBV20-1 and TRBJ2-5; no clear D. Germline V lookup: CDR1 DFQATT, CDR2 SNEGSKA (reference sequence). CDR3 length: 15 amino acids. Trimming took off 0 bases at V and 5 bases at J, with 16 bases between the two ends. CDR3 DNA: TGCAGTGCTAGAGACATCTCGGCCCTGTGGGAGACCCAGTACTTC. This sequence encodes CSARDISALWETQYF.

The chain is built from TRBV6-1 and TRBJ2-5; a possible D gene is TRBD1 (6 bases). Trimming left V 5 bases short and J 0 bases short, with 13 bases between. This CDR3 is built from 15 residues. Germline CDR1 reads MNHNS; CDR2 reads SASEGT. Written as DNA, the CDR3 is TGTGCCAGCAGTATCCCGAGGGGGTACCAAGAGACCCAGTACTTC. Its protein is CASSIPRGYQETQYF.

This chain connects TRBV20-1 to TRBJ2-7; D perhaps matches TRBD2 (6 bases). Per germline, CDR1 DFQATT and CDR2 SNEGSKA (reference sequence). V shed 5 bases and J shed 0 bases, with 11 bases lying between them. CDR3 length: 13 residues. CDR3 nucleotides: TGCAGTGCTCCGACTAGGAACTCCTACGAGCAGTACTTC. Protein product: CSAPTRNSYEQYF.

This chain uses TRBV7-6 with TRBJ2-1, with 7 positions matching TRBD1. The CDR3 covers 16 residues. The V segment lost 5 bases and the J segment 5 bases; nucleotides outside the gene matches: 12. The V gene's germline CDR1 is SGHVS and CDR2 FNYEAQ. CDR3 coding DNA: TGTGCCAGCAGCACTCCGGAAGGGACAGCTGACAATGAGCAGTTCTTC. This translates into CASSTPEGTADNEQFF.

V gene TRBV25-1 combines with J gene TRBJ2-7, with a tentative D call TRBD1 (5 bases). The V gene's germline CDR1 is MGHDK and CDR2 SYGVNS. The CDR3 runs 13 residues. The V end lost 3 bases, the J end lost 5 bases, and 11 bases lay between the germline ends. The CDR3 DNA follows: TGTGCCAGCAGTGAGCCAGGGATCCACGAGCAGTACTTC. Encoded protein: CASSEPGIHEQYF.

This clonotype was observed at least ten times. CDR3 region: CAIRSGLAGGPDTQYF. Written as DNA, the CDR3 is TGTGCCATCAGATCCGGACTAGCGGGAGGGCCAGATACGCAGTATTTT. The gene calls are TRBV10-3 and TRBJ2-3; 15 bases are a match to TRBD2. The CDR3 is 16 amino acids. V was pared by 6 bases and J by 4 bases, with 5 bases of the junction left unmatched. The germline V gene has CDR1 ENHRY and CDR2 SYGVKD.

This chain links TRBV6-2 or TRBV6-3 with TRBJ1-4, with TRBD1 matching over 8 bases. Germline CDR1 reads MNHEY; CDR2 reads SVGEGT. V lost 4 bases, J lost 7 bases, and 5 bases stayed unmatched. The CDR3 is 14 amino acids. The CDR3 DNA sequence: TGTGCCAGCAGTTTCGACAGGGGTGGTGAAAAACTGTTTTTT. This gives the protein CASSFDRGGEKLFF.

This clonotype was seen only a few times. This sequence joins TRBV5-1 and TRBJ2-5; D possibly matches TRBD1 or TRBD2 (5 bases each). CDR1 SGHRS and CDR2 YFSETQ come from the germline V gene. Trimming removed 0 bases from V and 2 bases from J, with 14 bases in between. The CDR3 is 16 residues long. The DNA for the CDR3 is TGCGCCAGCAGCTTGGGAAGTCGGGACCATCAAGAGACCCAGTACTTC. This codes for CASSLGSRDHQETQYF.

The V and J genes are TRBV20-1 and TRBJ2-7; D might be TRBD1 or TRBD2, each matching 5 bases. Trimming shortened V by 0 bases and J by 2 bases, and 14 bases separated the two germline ends. Germline CDR1 DFQATT, CDR2 SNEGSKA (reference sequence). There are 15 residues in the CDR3. The CDR3 DNA reads as TGCAGTGCTAGAGATCTGTGGGGACGGCCCTACGAGCAGTACTTC. It translates to CSARDLWGRPYEQYF.

This clonotype was detected many times. This chain links TRBV21-1 with TRBJ2-7; the table names TRBD1, a call not compared with the DNA. TRBV21-1 is a recognized pseudogene. This CDR3 contains 12 residues. CDR3 amino acids: CAIRDRGYEQYF. CDR3 DNA sequence: TGTGCTATCAGGGACAGGGGCTACGAGCAGTACTTC.

In the case of this clonotype: Germline is not matched at one junction end, which may reflect a read error. The rearrangement links TRBV11-2 to TRBJ2-7; the D gene is possibly TRBD1 (6 bases). Germline CDR1 and CDR2: SGHAT and FQNNGV. The CDR3 spans 13 residues. Here the CDR3 reads CASSRSRDTSRDF. The DNA for the CDR3 is TGTGCCAGCAGCCGTTCTCGGGACACTTCCCGTGACTTC.

CDR3 in DNA: TGTGCCAGCAGCCGACCGGGACTAGCGGGAAACATTCAGTACTTC. Amino acid sequence: CASSRPGLAGNIQYF. This rearrangement joins TRBV6-2 or TRBV6-3 to TRBJ2-4; 12 nucleotides match TRBD2. The CDR3 totals 15 residues. Looked up from germline, CDR1 is MNHEY and CDR2 is SVGEGT. The junction had 6 bases not matched to a gene; V was cut back by 6 bases and J by 6 bases.

This clonotype was counted only a few times. The rearrangement joins TRBV7-2 to TRBJ2-7, with D possibly TRBD2 on 6 matching bases. The CDR3 is made up of 14 amino acids. V lost 3 bases, J lost 2 bases, and 11 bases lay in between. The germline gives CDR1 SGHTA, CDR2 FQGNSA. CDR3: CASSFSGSPYEQYF. CDR3 sequence (DNA): TGTGCCAGCAGCTTTTCCGGGAGCCCCTACGAGCAGTACTTC.

The V and J genes are TRBV6-5 and TRBJ2-1; the D is unclear. The V gene's germline CDR1 is MNHEY and CDR2 SVGAGI. The CDR3 has 19 amino acids. V was clipped by 0 bases and J by 0 bases, with 18 bases between them. The CDR3 DNA reads TGTGCCAGCAGTTACTCGTCGCCACGAGTCTCCAGCTCCTACAATGAGCAGTTCTTC. The encoded protein is CASSYSSPRVSSSYNEQFF.